This T cell receptor (beta chain) was sequenced in a study of T cell repertoires in cytomegalovirus infection. A remark on this clonotype: Its specificity is unknown.

The CDR3 has 16 amino acids. With V trimmed by 5 bases and J by 2 bases, 5 bases remained unmatched. TCRdb re-derived calls from the reads in MiXCR, one entry per CDR3 protein. The sample yields 450,000 to 600,000 distinct CDR3 sequences, 25% to 35% seen once. This clonotype was obtained from a human donor in good health (CMV status not recorded). Some clones in this sample may be carry-over from other donors' samples. This sequence joins TRBV12-3 or TRBV12-4 and TRBJ1-3; 11 bases line up with TRBD1. The sample in question was cultured PBMCs, obtained from culture after CMV antigen stimulation. This CDR3 is CASSQGQGATGNTIYF. CDR3 sequence (DNA): TGTGCCAGCAGTCAAGGACAGGGGGCAACTGGAAACACCATATATTTT.